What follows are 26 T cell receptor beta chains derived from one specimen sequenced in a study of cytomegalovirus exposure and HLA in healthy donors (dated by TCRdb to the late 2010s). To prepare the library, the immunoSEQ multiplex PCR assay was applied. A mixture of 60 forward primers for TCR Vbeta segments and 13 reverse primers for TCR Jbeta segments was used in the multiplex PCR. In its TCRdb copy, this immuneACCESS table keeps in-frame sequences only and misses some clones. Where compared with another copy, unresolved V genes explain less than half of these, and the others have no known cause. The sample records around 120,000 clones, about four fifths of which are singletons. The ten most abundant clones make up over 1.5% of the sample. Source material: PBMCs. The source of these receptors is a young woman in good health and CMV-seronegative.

The CDR3 bases are TGCGCCAGCAGCTTGGTGGTGACACCCACCGGGGAGCTGTTTTTT. It translates to CASSLVVTPTGELFF. V is TRBV5-1 and J is TRBJ2-2; D is unresolved. Trimming stripped 0 bases from V and 4 bases from J, with 10 bases between. CDR1 and CDR2 from the germline V gene are SGHRS and YFSETQ. This CDR3 comprises 15 residues.

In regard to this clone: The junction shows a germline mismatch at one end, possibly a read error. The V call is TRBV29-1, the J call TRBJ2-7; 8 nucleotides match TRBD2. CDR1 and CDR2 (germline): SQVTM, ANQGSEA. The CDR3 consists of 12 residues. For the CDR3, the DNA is TGCAGCGTTAAAGACGGGGGGGTCAAGCAGTACTTC. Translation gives CSVKDGGVKQYF.

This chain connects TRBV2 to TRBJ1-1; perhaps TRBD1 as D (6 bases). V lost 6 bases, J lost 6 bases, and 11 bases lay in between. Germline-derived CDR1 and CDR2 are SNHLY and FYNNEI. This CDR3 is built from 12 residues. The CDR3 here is CASRGDNPEAFF. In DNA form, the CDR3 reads TGTGCCAGCAGGGGGGACAACCCTGAAGCTTTCTTT.

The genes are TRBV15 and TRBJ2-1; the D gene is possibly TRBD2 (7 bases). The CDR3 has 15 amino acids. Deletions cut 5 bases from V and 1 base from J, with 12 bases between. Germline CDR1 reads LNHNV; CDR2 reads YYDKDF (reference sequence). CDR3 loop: CATSLGGASYNEQFF. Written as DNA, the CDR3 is TGTGCCACCAGCCTAGGGGGGGCGTCCTACAATGAGCAGTTCTTC.

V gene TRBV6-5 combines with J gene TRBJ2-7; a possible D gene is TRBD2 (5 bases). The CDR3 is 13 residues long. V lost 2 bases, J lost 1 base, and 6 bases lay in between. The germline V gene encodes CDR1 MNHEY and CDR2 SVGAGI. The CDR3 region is CASSYRGSYEQYF. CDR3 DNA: TGTGCCAGCAGTTACCGGGGATCCTACGAGCAGTACTTC.

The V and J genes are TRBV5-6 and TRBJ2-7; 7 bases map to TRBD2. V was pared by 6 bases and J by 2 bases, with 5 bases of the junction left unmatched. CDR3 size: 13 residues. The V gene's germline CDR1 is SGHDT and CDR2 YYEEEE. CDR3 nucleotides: TGTGCCAGCACCCTTGGGGGGGCCTACGAGCAGTACTTC. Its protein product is CASTLGGAYEQYF.

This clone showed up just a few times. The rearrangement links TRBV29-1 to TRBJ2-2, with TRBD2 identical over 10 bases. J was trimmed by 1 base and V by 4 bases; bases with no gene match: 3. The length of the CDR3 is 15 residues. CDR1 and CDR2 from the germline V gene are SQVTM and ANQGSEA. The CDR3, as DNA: TGCAGCGTTGCGGGACTAGCGCAGAACACCGGGGAGCTGTTTTTT. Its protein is CSVAGLAQNTGELFF.

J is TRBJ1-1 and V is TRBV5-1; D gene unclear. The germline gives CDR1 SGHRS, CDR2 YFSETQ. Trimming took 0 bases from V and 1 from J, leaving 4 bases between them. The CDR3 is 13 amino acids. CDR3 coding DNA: TGCGCCAGCAGCTTGGCAGGGAACACTGAAGCTTTCTTT. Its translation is CASSLAGNTEAFF.

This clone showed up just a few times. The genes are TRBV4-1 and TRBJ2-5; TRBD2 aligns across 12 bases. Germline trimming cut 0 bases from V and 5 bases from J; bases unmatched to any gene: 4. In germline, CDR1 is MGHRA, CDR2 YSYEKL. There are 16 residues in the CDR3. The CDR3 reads CASSQEPSGGAETQYF. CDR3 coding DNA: TGCGCCAGCAGCCAAGAACCTAGCGGGGGGGCGGAGACCCAGTACTTC.

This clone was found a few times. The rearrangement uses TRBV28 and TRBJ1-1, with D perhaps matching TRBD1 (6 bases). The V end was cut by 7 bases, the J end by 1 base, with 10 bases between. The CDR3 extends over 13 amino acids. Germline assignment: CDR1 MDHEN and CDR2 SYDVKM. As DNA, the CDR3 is TGTGCCAGCATCACGACAGGGAACACTGAAGCTTTCTTT. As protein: CASITTGNTEAFF. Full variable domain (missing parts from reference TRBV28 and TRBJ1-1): DVKVTQSSRYLVKRTGEKVFLECVQDMDHENMFWYRQDPGLGLRLIYFSYDVKMKEKGDIPEGYSVSREKKERFSLILESASTNQTSMYLCASITTGNTEAFFGQGTRLTVV.

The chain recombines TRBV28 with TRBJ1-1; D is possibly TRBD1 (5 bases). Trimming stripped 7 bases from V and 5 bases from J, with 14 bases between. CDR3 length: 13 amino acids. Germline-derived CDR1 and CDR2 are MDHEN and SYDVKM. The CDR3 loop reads CASTWQGKTEAFF. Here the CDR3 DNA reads TGTGCCAGCACCTGGCAGGGTAAAACTGAAGCTTTCTTT.

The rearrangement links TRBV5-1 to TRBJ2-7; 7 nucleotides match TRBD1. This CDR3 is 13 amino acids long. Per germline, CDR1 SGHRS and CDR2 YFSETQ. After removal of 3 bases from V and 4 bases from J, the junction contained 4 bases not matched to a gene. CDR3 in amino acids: CASSSYRGYEQYF. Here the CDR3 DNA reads TGCGCCAGCAGCTCCTACAGGGGATACGAGCAGTACTTC.

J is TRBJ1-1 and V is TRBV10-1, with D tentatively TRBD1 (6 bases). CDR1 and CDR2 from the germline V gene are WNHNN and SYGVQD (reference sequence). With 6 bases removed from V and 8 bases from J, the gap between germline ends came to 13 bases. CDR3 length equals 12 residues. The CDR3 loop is CASRGGGREAFF. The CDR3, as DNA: TGCGCCAGCAGGGGAGGGGGGCGCGAAGCTTTCTTT.

The CDR3, as DNA: TGTGCCAGCAGTTACCGTCGACAGAATTCCTATGGCTACACCTTC. This gives the protein CASSYRRQNSYGYTF. This chain uses TRBV6-5 with TRBJ1-2; maybe TRBD1 (5 bases). The CDR3 is 15 residues long. CDR1 is MNHEY, CDR2 SVGAGI, per germline. The ends were cut back, 2 bases at V and 4 bases at J, with 14 bases in the middle.

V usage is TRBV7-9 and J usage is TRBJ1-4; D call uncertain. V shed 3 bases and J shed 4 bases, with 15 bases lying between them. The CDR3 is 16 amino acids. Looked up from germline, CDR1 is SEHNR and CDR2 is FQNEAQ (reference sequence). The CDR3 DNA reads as TGTGCCAGCAGCTTGACCTCCGGGTTTCTTAATGAAAAACTGTTTTTT. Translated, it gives CASSLTSGFLNEKLFF.

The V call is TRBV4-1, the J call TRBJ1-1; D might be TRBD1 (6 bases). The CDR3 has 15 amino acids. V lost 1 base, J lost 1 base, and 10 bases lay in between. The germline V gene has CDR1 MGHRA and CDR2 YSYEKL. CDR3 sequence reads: CASSQGTASNTEAFF. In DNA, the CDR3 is TGCGCCAGCAGCCAAGGGACAGCATCGAACACTGAAGCTTTCTTT.

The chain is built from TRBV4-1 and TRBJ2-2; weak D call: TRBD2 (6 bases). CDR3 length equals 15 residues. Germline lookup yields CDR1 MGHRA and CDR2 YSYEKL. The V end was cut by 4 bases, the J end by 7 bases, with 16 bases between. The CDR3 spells CASSPSGVRGGELFF. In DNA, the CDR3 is TGCGCCAGCAGCCCCTCGGGGGTTCGGGGCGGGGAGCTGTTTTTT.

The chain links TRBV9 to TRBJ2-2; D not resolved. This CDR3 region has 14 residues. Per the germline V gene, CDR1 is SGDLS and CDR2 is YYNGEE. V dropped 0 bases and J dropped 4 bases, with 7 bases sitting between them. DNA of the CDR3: TGTGCCAGCAGCGTAGCAGTAACCACCGGGGAGCTGTTTTTT. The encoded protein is CASSVAVTTGELFF.

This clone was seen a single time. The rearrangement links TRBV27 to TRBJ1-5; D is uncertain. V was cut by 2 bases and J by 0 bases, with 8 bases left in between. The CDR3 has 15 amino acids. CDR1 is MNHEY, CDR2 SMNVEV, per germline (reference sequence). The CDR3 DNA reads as TGTGCCAGCAGTTTAGGACTGTTTAGCAATCAGCCCCAGCATTTT. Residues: CASSLGLFSNQPQHF.

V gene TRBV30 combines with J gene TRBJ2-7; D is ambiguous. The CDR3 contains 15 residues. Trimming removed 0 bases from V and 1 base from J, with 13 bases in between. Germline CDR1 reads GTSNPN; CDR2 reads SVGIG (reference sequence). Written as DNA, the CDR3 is TGTGCCTGGAGTGTATGGGCAGAAGCTTCCTACGAGCAGTACTTC. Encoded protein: CAWSVWAEASYEQYF.

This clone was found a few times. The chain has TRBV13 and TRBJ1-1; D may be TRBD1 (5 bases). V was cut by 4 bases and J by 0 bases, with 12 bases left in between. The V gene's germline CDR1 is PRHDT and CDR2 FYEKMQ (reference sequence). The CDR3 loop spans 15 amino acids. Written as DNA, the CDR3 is TGTGCCAGCAGCTCCCCGGGGGGAATGAACACTGAAGCTTTCTTT. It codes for CASSSPGGMNTEAFF.

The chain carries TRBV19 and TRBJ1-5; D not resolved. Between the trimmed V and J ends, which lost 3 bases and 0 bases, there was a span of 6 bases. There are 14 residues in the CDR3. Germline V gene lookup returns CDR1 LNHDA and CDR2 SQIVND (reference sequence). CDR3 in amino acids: CASSIEYSNQPQHF. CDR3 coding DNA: TGTGCCAGTAGTATCGAGTATAGCAATCAGCCCCAGCATTTT.

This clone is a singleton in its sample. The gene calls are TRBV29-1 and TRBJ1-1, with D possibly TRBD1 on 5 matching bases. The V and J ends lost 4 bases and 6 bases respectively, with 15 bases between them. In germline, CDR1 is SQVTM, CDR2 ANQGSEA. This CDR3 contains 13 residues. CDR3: CSVVELTGAEAFF. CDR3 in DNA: TGCAGCGTTGTTGAGTTGACGGGGGCTGAAGCTTTCTTT.

The CDR3 DNA follows: TGTGCCAGCAGCTTGGCTCCGGTTAGGGGGACTAGCGGGGTTCAAGAGACCCAGTACTTC. Amino acids: CASSLAPVRGTSGVQETQYF. V is TRBV5-4 and J is TRBJ2-5; 13 bases match TRBD2. Germline trimming cut 0 bases from V and 2 bases from J; bases unmatched to any gene: 13. Per the germline V gene, CDR1 is SGHNT and CDR2 is YYREEE (reference sequence). The CDR3 sequence is 20 residues long.

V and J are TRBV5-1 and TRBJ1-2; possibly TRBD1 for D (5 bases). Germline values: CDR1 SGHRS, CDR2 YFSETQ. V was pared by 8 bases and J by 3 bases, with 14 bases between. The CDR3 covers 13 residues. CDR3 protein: CASSDKMDYGYTF. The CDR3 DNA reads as TGCGCCAGTTCGGACAAGATGGACTATGGCTACACCTTC.

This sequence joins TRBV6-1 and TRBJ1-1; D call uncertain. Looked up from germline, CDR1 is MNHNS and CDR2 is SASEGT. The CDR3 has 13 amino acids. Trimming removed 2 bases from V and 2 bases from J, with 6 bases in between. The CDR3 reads CASSELFNTEAFF. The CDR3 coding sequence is TGTGCCAGCAGTGAACTCTTTAACACTGAAGCTTTCTTT.